These 3 T cell receptor beta chains were all obtained from the same sample, sequenced in a study of blood T cell repertoires in COVID-19. The method was immunoSEQ multiplex PCR; TCRdb's version includes in-frame clones alone and lacks a portion of them. The table shows about 43,000 clones, with roughly 90% occurring only once. Material: peripheral blood. The receptors originated from a human donor in a cohort sampled during active COVID-19.

This clone was found once. The CDR3 spells CASSSPKDRDGDTQYF. The CDR3 coding sequence is TGTGCCAGCAGCTCCCCCAAGGACAGGGATGGAGATACGCAGTATTTT. This chain connects TRBV7-9 to TRBJ2-3, with TRBD1 identical over 8 bases. Germline trimming cut 4 bases from V and 5 bases from J; bases unmatched to any gene: 11. Germline values: CDR1 SEHNR, CDR2 FQNEAQ (reference sequence). The CDR3 spans 16 residues.

The gene calls are TRBV5-1 and TRBJ2-7; 12 positions match TRBD2. V was clipped by 4 bases and J by 6 bases; unmatched bases: 5. This CDR3 contains 14 residues. CDR1 is SGHRS, CDR2 YFSETQ, per germline. The CDR3 DNA reads TGCGCCAGCAGCCCGACTAGCGGGGGAGTCGAGCAGTACTTC. It encodes CASSPTSGGVEQYF.

The rearrangement uses TRBV14 and TRBJ1-1; D is perhaps TRBD1 (6 bases). This CDR3 region has 15 residues. With 4 bases removed from V and 1 base from J, the gap between germline ends came to 13 bases. Looked up from germline, CDR1 is SGHDN and CDR2 is FVKESK. CDR3 residues: CASSRRDTWNTEAFF. DNA for the CDR3: TGTGCCAGCAGCCGCAGGGACACCTGGAACACTGAAGCTTTCTTT.